Shown below are 3 T cell receptor beta chains from a single sample sequenced in a study. TCRdb fed the RT-PCR reads into MiXCR, producing one record per CDR3 protein. The table has about 700,000 distinct CDR3 sequences, approximately 15% seen once; the top ten hold 3.6%. Source material: memory CD4+ T cells from blood. The receptors stem from a female donor in good health, serving as a healthy control.

This clonotype was counted ten times or more. The chain carries TRBV30 and TRBJ1-5; D gene ambiguous. Germline-derived CDR1 and CDR2 are GTSNPN and SVGIG (reference sequence). Trimming stripped 1 base from V and 5 bases from J, with 9 bases between. This CDR3 is 13 amino acids long. In DNA, the CDR3 is TGTGCCTGGAGTGCTGGGAGAGATCAGCCCCAGCATTTT. It translates to CAWSAGRDQPQHF.

The CDR3 protein is CASASAVAYQPQHF. The CDR3 bases are TGTGCCAGCGCGTCGGCAGTTGCGTATCAGCCCCAGCATTTT. The chain has TRBV12-3 or TRBV12-4 and TRBJ1-5; no clear D gene. Trimming took 8 bases from V and 5 from J, leaving 16 bases between them. CDR3 length: 14 amino acids.

V usage is TRBV18 and J usage is TRBJ2-2; TRBD1 aligns across 11 bases. This CDR3 contains 16 residues. V lost 5 bases to trimming and J lost 3 bases; unmatched junction nucleotides: 5. The germline CDR1 and CDR2 sequences are KGHSH and LQKENI. CDR3: CASSAAGQGDTGELFF. The CDR3 DNA reads TGTGCCAGCTCAGCCGCGGGACAGGGGGACACCGGGGAGCTGTTTTTT.